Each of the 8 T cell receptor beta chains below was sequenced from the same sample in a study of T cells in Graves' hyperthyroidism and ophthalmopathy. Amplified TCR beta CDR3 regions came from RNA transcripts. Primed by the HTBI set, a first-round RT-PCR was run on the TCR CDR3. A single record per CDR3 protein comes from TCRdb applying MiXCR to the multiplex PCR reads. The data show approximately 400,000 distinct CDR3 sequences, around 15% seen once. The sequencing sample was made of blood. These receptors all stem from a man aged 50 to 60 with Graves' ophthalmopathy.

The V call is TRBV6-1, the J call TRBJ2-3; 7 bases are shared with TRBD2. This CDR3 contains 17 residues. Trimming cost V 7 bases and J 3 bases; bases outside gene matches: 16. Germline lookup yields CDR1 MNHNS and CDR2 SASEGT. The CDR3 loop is CASTRRLTSSSTDTQYF. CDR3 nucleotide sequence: TGTGCCAGCACCAGGCGCCTGACTAGCTCGTCTACAGATACGCAGTATTTT.

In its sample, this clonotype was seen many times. In DNA, the CDR3 is TGTGCCAGCACTTTACTCTCAGGGCGGTTTGATAAGGGCTACACCTTC. Its protein product is CASTLLSGRFDKGYTF. The chain links TRBV2 to TRBJ1-2; a weak D match, TRBD1 (5 bases). Germline V gives CDR1 SNHLY, CDR2 FYNNEI. The CDR3 contains 16 residues. V lost 7 bases, J lost 8 bases, and 26 bases lay in between. Filled out from reference TRBV2 and TRBJ1-2, the complete variable domain reads EPEVTQTPSHQVTQMGQEVILRCVPISNHLYFYWYRQILGQKVEFLVSFYNNEISEKSEIFDDQFSVERPDGSNFTLKIRSTKLEDSAMYFCASTLLSGRFDKGYTFGSGTRLTVV.

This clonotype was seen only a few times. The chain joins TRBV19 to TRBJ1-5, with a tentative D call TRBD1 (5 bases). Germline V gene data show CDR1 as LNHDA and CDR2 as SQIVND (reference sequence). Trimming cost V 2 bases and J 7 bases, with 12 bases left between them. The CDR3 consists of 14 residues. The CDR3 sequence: CASSIRGEGQPQHF. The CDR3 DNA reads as TGTGCCAGTAGTATACGGGGGGAAGGACAGCCCCAGCATTTT. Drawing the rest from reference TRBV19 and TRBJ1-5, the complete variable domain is DGGITQSPKYLFRKEGQNVTLSCEQNLNHDAMYWYRQDPGQGLRLIYYSQIVNDFQKGDIAEGYSVSREKKESFPLTVTSAQKNPTAFYLCASSIRGEGQPQHFGDGTRLSIL.

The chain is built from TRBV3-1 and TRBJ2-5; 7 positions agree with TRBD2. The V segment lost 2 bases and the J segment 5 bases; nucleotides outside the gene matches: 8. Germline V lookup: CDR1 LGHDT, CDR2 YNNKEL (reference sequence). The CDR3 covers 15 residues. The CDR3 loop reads CASSQNLIGGETQYF. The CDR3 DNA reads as TGTGCCAGCAGCCAAAATCTTATCGGGGGGGAGACCCAGTACTTC.

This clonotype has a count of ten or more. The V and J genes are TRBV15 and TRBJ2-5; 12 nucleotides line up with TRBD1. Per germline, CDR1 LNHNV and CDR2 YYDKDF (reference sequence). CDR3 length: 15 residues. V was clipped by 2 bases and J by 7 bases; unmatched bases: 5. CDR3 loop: CATSRFGTGGGTQYF. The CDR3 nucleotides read TGTGCCACCAGCAGATTTGGGACAGGGGGCGGGACCCAGTACTTC.

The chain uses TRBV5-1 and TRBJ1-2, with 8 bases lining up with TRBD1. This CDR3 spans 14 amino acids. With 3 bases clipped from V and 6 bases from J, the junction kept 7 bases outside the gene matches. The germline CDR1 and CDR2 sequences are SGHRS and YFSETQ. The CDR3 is CASSSGGRSDGYTF. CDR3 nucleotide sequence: TGCGCCAGCAGCTCAGGGGGCAGGTCGGATGGCTACACCTTC.

In nucleotides, the CDR3 is TGTGCCAGTAGACTTACTGGAAACACCATATATTTT. Translation gives CASRLTGNTIYF. This chain uses TRBV19 with TRBJ1-3; no clear D gene. V lost 6 bases and J lost 2, with 5 bases in between. The CDR3 is made up of 12 amino acids. CDR1 and CDR2 (germline): LNHDA, SQIVND (reference sequence). The full variable domain, its missing parts supplied by reference TRBV19 and TRBJ1-3, is DGGITQSPKYLFRKEGQNVTLSCEQNLNHDAMYWYRQDPGQGLRLIYYSQIVNDFQKGDIAEGYSVSREKKESFPLTVTSAQKNPTAFYLCASRLTGNTIYFGEGSWLTVV.

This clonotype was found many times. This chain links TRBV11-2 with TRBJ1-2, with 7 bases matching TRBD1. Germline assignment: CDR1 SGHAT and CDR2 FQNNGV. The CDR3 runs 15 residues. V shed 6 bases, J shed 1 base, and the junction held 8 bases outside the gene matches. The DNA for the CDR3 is TGTGCCAGCAGACAACAGGGGAGAATTAACTATGGCTACACCTTC. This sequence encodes CASRQQGRINYGYTF. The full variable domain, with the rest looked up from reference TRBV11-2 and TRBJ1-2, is EAGVAQSPRYKIIEKRQSVAFWCNPISGHATLYWYQQILGQGPKLLIQFQNNGVVDDSQLPKDRFSAERLKGVDSTLKIQPAKLEDSAVYLCASRQQGRINYGYTFGSGTRLTVV.